A selection of T cell receptor beta chains follows, all from one sample in a study of regulatory T cells in long-lasting Graves disease. In TCRdb, the multiplex PCR reads were re-called with MiXCR into one record per CDR3 protein. Among fewer than 400,000 distinct CDR3 sequences listed, over 15% were seen once. The specimen comprised peripheral blood mononuclear cells (PBMCs), sampled at new diagnosis, from a patient treated with antithyroid drugs. Receptors originate from a female donor with Graves disease. Both conserved end residues are part of each CDR3.

v_gene,j_gene,CDR3aa
TRBV5-1,TRBJ2-3,CASTYSFTDTQYF
TRBV5-1,TRBJ1-1,CASSLEDFTQGSEAFF
TRBV3-1,TRBJ2-7,CASSHGTSMHEQYF
TRBV10-2,TRBJ2-7,CASTSGTGFVEQYF
TRBV19,TRBJ2-7,CASSIQGRAAYEQYF
TRBV6-5,TRBJ2-1,CASSWTSGTYNEQFF
TRBV2,TRBJ2-7,CASTGERDEQYF
TRBV6-1,TRBJ1-2,CASSEAGNRSGYTF
TRBV4-2,TRBJ1-2,CASSPRGQGYGYTF
TRBV11-2,TRBJ1-3,CASSPAPYWTTAGNTIYF
TRBV7-9,TRBJ2-1,CASSPSGEYNEQFF
TRBV20-1,TRBJ1-3,CSASRHLTGGTIYF